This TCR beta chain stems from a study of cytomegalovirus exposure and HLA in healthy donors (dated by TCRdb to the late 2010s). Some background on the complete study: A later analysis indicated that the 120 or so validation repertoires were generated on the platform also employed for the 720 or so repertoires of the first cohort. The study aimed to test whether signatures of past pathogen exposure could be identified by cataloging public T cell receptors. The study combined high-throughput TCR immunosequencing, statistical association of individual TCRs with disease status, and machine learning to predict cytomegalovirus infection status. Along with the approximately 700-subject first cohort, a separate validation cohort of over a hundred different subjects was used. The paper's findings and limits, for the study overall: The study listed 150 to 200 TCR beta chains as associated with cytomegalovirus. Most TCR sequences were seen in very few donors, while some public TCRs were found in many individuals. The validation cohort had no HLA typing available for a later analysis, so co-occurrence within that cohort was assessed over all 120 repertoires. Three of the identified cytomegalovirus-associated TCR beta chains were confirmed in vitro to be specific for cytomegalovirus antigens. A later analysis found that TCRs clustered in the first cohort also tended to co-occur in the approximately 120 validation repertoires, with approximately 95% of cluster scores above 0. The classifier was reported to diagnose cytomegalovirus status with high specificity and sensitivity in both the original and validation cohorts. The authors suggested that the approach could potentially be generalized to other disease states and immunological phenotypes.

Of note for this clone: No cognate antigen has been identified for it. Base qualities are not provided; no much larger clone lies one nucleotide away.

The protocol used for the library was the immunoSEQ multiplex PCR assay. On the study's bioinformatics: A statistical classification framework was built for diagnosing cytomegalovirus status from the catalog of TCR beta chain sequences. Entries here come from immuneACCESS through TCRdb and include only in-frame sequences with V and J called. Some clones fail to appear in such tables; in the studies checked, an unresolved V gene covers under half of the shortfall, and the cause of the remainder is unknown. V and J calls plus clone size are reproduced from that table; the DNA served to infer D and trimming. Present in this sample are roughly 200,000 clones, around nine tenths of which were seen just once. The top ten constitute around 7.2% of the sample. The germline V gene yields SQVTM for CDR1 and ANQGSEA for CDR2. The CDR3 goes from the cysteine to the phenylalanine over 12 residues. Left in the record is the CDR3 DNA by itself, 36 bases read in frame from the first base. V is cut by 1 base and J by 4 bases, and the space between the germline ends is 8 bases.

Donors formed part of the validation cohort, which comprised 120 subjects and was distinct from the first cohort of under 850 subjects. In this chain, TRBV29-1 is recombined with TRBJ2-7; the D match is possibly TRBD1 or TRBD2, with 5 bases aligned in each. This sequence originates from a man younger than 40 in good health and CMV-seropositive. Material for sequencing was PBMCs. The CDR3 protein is CSVEVGEYEQYF. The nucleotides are TGCAGCGTTGAAGTAGGGGAGTACGAGCAGTACTTC.